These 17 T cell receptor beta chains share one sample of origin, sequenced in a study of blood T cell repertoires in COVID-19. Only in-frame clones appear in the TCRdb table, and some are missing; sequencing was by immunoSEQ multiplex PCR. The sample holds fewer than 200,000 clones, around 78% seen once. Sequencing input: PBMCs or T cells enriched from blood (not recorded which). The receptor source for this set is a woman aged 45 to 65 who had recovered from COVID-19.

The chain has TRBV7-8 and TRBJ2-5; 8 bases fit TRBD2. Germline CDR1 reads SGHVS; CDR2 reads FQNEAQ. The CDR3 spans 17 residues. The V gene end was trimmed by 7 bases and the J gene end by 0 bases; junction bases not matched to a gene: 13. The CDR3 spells CASNPRSGGPNQETQYF. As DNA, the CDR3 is TGTGCCAGCAATCCCCGATCGGGGGGGCCTAACCAAGAGACCCAGTACTTC.

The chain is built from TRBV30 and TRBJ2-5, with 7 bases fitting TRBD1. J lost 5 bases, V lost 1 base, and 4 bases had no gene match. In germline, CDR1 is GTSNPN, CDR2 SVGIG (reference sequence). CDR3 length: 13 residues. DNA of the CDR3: TGTGCCTGGAGTGGACAGGGTTTGGAGACCCAGTACTTC. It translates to CAWSGQGLETQYF.

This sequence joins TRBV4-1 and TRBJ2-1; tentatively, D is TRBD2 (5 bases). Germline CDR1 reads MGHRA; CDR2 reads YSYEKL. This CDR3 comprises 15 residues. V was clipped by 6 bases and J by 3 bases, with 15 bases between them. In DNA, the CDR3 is TGCGCCAGCAGTCACCCGACGGGGATCTACAATGAGCAGTTCTTC. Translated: CASSHPTGIYNEQFF.

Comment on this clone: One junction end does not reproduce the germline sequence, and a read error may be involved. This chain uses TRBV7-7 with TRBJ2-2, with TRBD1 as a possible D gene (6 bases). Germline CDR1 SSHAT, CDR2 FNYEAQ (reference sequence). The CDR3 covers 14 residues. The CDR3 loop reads CASSRRDTTGELFF. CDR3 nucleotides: TGTGCTAGCAGTCGCCGGGACACCACCGGGGAGCTGTTTTTT.

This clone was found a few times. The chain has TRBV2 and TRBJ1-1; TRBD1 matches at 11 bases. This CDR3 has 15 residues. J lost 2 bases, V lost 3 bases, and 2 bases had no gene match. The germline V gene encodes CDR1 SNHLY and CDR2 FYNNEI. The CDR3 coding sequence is TGTGCCAGCAGTGAGAGGACAGGGGGCAACACTGAAGCTTTCTTT. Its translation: CASSERTGGNTEAFF.

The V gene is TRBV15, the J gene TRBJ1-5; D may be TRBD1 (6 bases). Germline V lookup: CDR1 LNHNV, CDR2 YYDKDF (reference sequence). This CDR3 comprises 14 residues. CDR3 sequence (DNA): TGTGAGGTCGGGGACAAATTTGGGAATCAGCCCCAGCATTTT. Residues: CEVGDKFGNQPQHF.

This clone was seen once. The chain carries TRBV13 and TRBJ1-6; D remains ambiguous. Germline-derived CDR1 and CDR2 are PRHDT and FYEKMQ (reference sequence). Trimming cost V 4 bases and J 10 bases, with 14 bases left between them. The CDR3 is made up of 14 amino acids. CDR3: CASSSTRERSPLHF. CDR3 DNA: TGTGCCAGCAGCTCCACTCGTGAACGGTCACCCCTCCACTTT.

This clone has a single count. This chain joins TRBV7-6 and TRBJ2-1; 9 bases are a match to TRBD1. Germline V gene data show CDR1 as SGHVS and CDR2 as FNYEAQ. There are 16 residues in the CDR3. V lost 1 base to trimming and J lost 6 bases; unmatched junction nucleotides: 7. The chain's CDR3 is CASSLDRRGQGNEQFF. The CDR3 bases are TGTGCCAGCAGCTTAGACAGGCGGGGACAGGGCAATGAGCAGTTCTTC.

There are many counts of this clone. The CDR3 loop reads CATRTGFHYEQYV. The CDR3 DNA sequence: TGTGCCACCAGGACAGGGTTCCACTACGAGCAGTACGTC. V usage is TRBV24-1 and J usage is TRBJ2-7; 7 bases match TRBD1. CDR1 is KGHDR, CDR2 SFDVKD, per germline. V lost 7 bases and J lost 3; bases outside the gene matches: 5. This CDR3 region has 13 residues.

In nucleotides, the CDR3 is TGCAGCGGTCATGACGCCCAGGGTATTCAGTACTTC. Translating it yields CSGHDAQGIQYF. V usage is TRBV29-1 and J usage is TRBJ2-4, with D possibly matching TRBD1 (5 bases). The CDR3 covers 12 residues. Germline CDR1 reads SQVTM; CDR2 reads ANQGSEA. The V gene lost 7 bases and the J gene lost 10 bases, with 17 bases spanning the gap.

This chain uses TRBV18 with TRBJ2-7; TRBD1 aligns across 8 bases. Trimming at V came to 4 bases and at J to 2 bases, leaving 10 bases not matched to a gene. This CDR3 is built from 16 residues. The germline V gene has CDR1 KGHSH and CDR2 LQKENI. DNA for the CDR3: TGTGCCAGCTCACTAACTCGGGACAGGCCGGCCTACGAGCAGTACGTC. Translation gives CASSLTRDRPAYEQYV.

Here the CDR3 DNA reads TGTGCCTGGAGTGGACAGACCTACGAGCAGTACGTC. Protein: CAWSGQTYEQYV. The gene calls are TRBV30 and TRBJ2-7; D perhaps matches TRBD1 (5 bases). The length of the CDR3 is 12 residues. The V and J ends lost 1 base and 2 bases respectively, with 6 bases between them. Germline V gene lookup returns CDR1 GTSNPN and CDR2 SVGIG (reference sequence).

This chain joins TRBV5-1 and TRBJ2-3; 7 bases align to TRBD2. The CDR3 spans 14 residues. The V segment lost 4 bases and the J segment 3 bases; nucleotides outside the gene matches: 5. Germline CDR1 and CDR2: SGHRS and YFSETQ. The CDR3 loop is CASSSGGGTDTQYF. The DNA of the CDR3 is TGCGCCAGCAGCAGCGGCGGGGGTACAGATACGCAGTATTTT.

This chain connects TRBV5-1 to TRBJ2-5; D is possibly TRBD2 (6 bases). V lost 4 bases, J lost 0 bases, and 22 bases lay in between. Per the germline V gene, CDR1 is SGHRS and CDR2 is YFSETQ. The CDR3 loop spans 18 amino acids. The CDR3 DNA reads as TGCGCCAGCAGCCCGAAGAGGTTGGAGGGCCGGTACCAAGAGACCCAGTACTTC. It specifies CASSPKRLEGRYQETQYF.

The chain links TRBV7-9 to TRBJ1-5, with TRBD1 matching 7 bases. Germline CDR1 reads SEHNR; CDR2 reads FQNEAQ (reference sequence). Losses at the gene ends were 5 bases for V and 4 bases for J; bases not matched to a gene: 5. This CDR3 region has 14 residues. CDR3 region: CASSRTGPNQPQHF. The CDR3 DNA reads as TGTGCCAGCAGCCGGACAGGCCCTAATCAGCCCCAGCATTTT.

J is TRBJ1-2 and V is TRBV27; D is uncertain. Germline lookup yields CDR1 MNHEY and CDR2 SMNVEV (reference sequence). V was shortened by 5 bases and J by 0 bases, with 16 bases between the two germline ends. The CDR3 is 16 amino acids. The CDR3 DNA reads TGTGCCAGCAGTCAGGCCTTCACATTTACTAACTATGGCTACACCTTC. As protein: CASSQAFTFTNYGYTF.

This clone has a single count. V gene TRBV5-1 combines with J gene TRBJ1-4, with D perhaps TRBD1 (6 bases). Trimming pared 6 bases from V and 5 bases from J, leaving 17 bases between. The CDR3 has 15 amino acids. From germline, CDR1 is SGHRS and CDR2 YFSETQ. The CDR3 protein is CASTHGGGTNEKLFF. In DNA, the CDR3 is TGCGCCAGCACCCACGGCGGGGGGACAAATGAAAAACTGTTTTTT.